The clone carrying this T cell receptor (beta chain) was seen a single time. V was trimmed by 3 bases and J by 1 base, leaving 11 bases between them. CDR1 and CDR2 from the germline V gene are LGHNA and YSLEER. The CDR3 runs 15 residues. This sample was taken from a study of blood T cell repertoires in COVID-19. Looking at the study overall: COVID-19 samples, acute and convalescent, were from the United States, Italy and Spain. PBMCs, B-cell-depleted T cells, or T cells were the source of the cDNA or gDNA that made up the material.

Some clones are missing from TCRdb's copy, which holds only in-frame ones; the method was immunoSEQ multiplex PCR. The sample has some 110,000 clones, 70% to 90% seen once. The sample consisted of peripheral blood. The clonotype originates from a human donor in a cohort sampled during active COVID-19. The rearrangement joins TRBV4-3 to TRBJ2-3, with D uncertain. DNA for the CDR3: TGCGCCAGCAGCCACGCAAACTCGGGCACAGATACGCAGTATTTT. It codes for CASSHANSGTDTQYF.